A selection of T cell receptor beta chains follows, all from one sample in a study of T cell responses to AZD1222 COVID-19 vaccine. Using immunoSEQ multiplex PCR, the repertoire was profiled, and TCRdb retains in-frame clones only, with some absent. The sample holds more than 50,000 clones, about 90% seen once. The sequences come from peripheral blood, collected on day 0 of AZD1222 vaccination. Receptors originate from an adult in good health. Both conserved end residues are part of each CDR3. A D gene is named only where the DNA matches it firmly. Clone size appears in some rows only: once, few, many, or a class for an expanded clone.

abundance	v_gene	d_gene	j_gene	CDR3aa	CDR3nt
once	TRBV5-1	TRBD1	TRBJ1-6	CASSRDRSGGSPLHF	TGCGCCAGCAGCAGGGACAGGTCAGGGGGTTCACCCCTCCACTTT
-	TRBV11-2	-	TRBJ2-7	CASSLSDNSYEQYF	TGTGCCAGCAGCTTATCGGACAACTCCTACGAGCAGTACTTC
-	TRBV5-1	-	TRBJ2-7	CASSLGQNSYEQYF	TGCGCCAGCAGCTTGGGTCAGAACTCCTACGAGCAGTACTTC
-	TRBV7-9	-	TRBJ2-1	CASSLPTGEQFF	TGTGCCAGCAGCTTACCGACGGGAGAGCAGTTCTTC
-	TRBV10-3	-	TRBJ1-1	CAIRTGTRGTEAFF	TGTGCCATCAGAACCGGGACAAGGGGGACTGAAGCTTTCTTT
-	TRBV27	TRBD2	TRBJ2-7	CASTTTSADEQYF	TGTGCCAGCACTACCACTAGCGCCGACGAGCAGTACTTC
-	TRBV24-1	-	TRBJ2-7	CATSPRGRSSYEQYF	TGTGCCACCAGCCCTCGGGGAAGGAGCTCCTACGAGCAGTACTTC
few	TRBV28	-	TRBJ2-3	CASSDGLGAEYLTDTQYF	TGTGCCAGCAGTGACGGACTTGGGGCGGAATACCTCACAGATACGCAGTATTTT
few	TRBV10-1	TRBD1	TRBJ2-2	CASSEGTANTGELFF	TGCGCCAGCAGTGAGGGGACAGCGAACACCGGGGAGCTGTTTTTT
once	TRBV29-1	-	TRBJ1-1	CSVGWGAGKRNTEAFF	TGCAGCGTTGGTTGGGGGGCGGGTAAAAGGAACACTGAAGCTTTCTTT
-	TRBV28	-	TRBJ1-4	CASSKIQGEKLFF	TGTGCCAGCAGTAAAATACAGGGTGAAAAACTGTTTTTT
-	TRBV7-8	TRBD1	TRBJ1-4	CASSYSRDRVYEKLFF	TGTGCCAGCAGCTACAGCCGGGACAGGGTTTATGAAAAACTGTTTTTT
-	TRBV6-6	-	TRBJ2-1	CASSSLPPWAYNEQFF	TGTGCCAGCAGTTCCCTACCCCCGTGGGCCTACAATGAGCAGTTCTTC
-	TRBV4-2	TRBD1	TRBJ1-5	CASSRGQNNQPQHF	TGTGCCAGCAGTCGGGGACAGAATAATCAGCCCCAGCATTTT
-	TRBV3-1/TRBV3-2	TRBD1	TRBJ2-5	CASSQGQGWEETQYF	TGTGCCAGCAGCCAGGGACAGGGCTGGGAAGAGACCCAGTACTTC
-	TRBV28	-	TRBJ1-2	CASRRTGTNYGYTF	TGTGCCAGCAGGCGAACCGGGACCAACTATGGCTACACCTTC
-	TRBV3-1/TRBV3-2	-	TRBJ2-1	CASSLRGGRGAAYNEQFF	TGTGCCAGCAGCCTTCGAGGTGGCAGGGGCGCTGCCTACAATGAGCAGTTCTTC
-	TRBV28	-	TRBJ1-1	CASIAGGVNTEAFF	TGTGCCAGCATCGCGGGAGGGGTGAACACTGAAGCTTTCTTT
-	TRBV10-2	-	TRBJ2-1	CASSDKLYSSSYNEQFF	TGCGCCAGCAGTGATAAGCTGTACTCAAGCTCCTACAATGAGCAGTTCTTC
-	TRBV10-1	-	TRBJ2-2	CASSRGHGTGELFF	TGCGCCAGCAGTAGGGGCCATGGCACCGGGGAGCTGTTTTTT
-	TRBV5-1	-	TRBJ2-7	CASSFMGNSLTYEQYF	TGCGCCAGCAGCTTTATGGGAAACAGCCTCACCTACGAGCAGTACTTC
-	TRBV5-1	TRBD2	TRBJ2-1	CASSLALAGSGYNEQFF	TGCGCCAGCAGCTTGGCCCTAGCGGGTTCGGGTTACAATGAGCAGTTCTTC
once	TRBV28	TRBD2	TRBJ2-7	CASTSGTLYEQYF	TGTGCCAGTACTAGCGGAACCCTCTACGAGCAGTACTTC
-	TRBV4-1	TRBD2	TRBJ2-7	CASSLLRPTSGTYEQYF	TGCGCCAGCAGCCTCCTGCGCCCGACTAGCGGGACTTACGAGCAGTACTTC
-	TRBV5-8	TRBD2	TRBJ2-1	CASRTTSGRGEQFF	TGTGCCAGCAGGACGACTAGCGGGAGGGGAGAGCAGTTCTTC
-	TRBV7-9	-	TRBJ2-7	CASSPGSGRYEQYF	TGTGCCAGCAGCCCCGGCTCGGGTCGCTACGAGCAGTACTTC
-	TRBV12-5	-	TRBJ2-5	CASGPAGQETQYF	TGTGCTAGTGGCCCCGCCGGGCAAGAGACCCAGTACTTC
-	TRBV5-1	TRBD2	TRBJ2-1	CASRTSEFYNEQFF	TGCGCCAGCAGGACTAGCGAATTCTACAATGAGCAGTTCTTC
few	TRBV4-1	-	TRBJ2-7	CASSQERSAAGEQYF	TGCGCCAGCAGCCAAGAACGATCGGCAGCTGGCGAGCAGTACTTC
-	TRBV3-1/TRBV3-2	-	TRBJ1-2	CASSQAFGDGYTF	TGTGCCAGCAGCCAAGCTTTTGGGGATGGCTACACCTTC